This passage covers 24 T cell receptor beta chains from one sample sequenced in a study of breast tumors, draining lymph nodes, adjacent tissues. MiXCR, run by TCRdb on the multiplex PCR reads, gives a single entry per CDR3 protein. The profile covers around 130,000 distinct CDR3 sequences, with 21% appearing a single time and about 2.2% taken by the ten largest. The lymph nodes were axillary draining lymph nodes from breast cancer patients. The sequencing input was axillary lymph node tissue. The source is a female donor with breast cancer. Some clones in this sample may be carry-over from other donors' samples.

This clonotype was seen repeatedly, ten times or more. This rearrangement joins TRBV28 to TRBJ2-7; possibly TRBD2 for D (7 bases). The CDR3 loop spans 15 amino acids. V lost 5 bases to trimming and J lost 6 bases, with 20 bases between them. CDR1 MDHEN and CDR2 SYDVKM come from the germline V gene. The CDR3 DNA reads TGTGCCAGCAGTATCGGGGGGACATCTAGAACCGAGCAGTACTTC. As protein: CASSIGGTSRTEQYF.

This clonotype has a count of ten or more. The rearrangement uses TRBV7-2 and TRBJ2-2; 9 bases agree with TRBD1. This CDR3 contains 16 residues. Germline CDR1 reads SGHTA; CDR2 reads FQGNSA. The trim removed 2 bases at V and 5 bases at J, leaving 6 bases unmatched. For the CDR3, the DNA is TGTGCCAGCAGCTTATACGGGACAGGGAGGACCGGGGAGCTGTTTTTT. Translated, it gives CASSLYGTGRTGELFF.

This clonotype came up many times. The chain uses TRBV20-1 and TRBJ2-5; 9 bases agree with TRBD2. In germline, CDR1 is DFQATT, CDR2 SNEGSKA (reference sequence). With V trimmed by 1 base and J by 5 bases, 8 bases remained unmatched. The CDR3 consists of 15 residues. The chain's CDR3 is CSARGGGRARETQYF. The CDR3 DNA follows: TGCAGTGCTAGAGGGGGCGGGAGGGCCCGGGAGACCCAGTACTTC.

The chain links TRBV28 to TRBJ1-3; D gene ambiguous. The germline V gene has CDR1 MDHEN and CDR2 SYDVKM. The CDR3 contains 16 residues. V lost 3 bases, J lost 0 bases, and 12 bases lay in between. CDR3 nucleotides: TGTGCCAGCAGTTTCAGACACCTATACTCTGGAAACACCATATATTTT. Amino acids: CASSFRHLYSGNTIYF.

This clonotype was seen only once. Being one base from a much bigger clone, this may be a read error. J is TRBJ1-4 and V is TRBV6-5, with D possibly matching TRBD1 (5 bases). CDR3 size: 14 residues. Germline V lookup: CDR1 MNHEY, CDR2 SVGAGI. Written as DNA, the CDR3 is TGTGCCAGCAGTTTGGGGCAGCTTAATGTAAAACTGTTTTTT. This gives the protein CASSLGQLNVKLFF.

This clonotype has at least ten counts. V is TRBV9 and J is TRBJ2-7; TRBD1 aligns across 7 bases. The CDR3 is made up of 14 amino acids. V gave up 4 bases and J gave up 2 bases; unmatched junction bases: 6. CDR1 and CDR2 (germline): SGDLS, YYNGEE. The CDR3 region has the DNA TGTGCCAGCAGCCCCGGGGACAGTACCTACGAGCAGTACTTC. This translates into CASSPGDSTYEQYF.

In regard to this clonotype: A much larger clone is a single base away; this may be a read error. The gene calls are TRBV2 and TRBJ2-2, with 7 bases lining up with TRBD1. This CDR3 has 14 amino acids. CDR1 is SNHLY, CDR2 FYNNEI, per germline. The CDR3 DNA sequence: TGTGCCAGCAGATTCAGGGGGATTTCCGGGGAGCTGGTTTTT. This codes for CASRFRGISGELVF. The whole variable domain, filled in from reference TRBV2 and TRBJ2-2, reads EPEVTQTPSHQVTQMGQEVILRCVPISNHLYFYWYRQILGQKVEFLVSFYNNEISEKSEIFDDQFSVERPDGSNFTLKIRSTKLEDSAMYFCASRFRGISGELVFGEGSRLTVL.

This clonotype has a handful of counts. The V and J genes are TRBV27 and TRBJ1-5; D remains ambiguous. This CDR3 spans 14 amino acids. Germline V CDR1 and CDR2: MNHEY, SMNVEV (reference sequence). V was shortened by 1 base and J by 0 bases, with 4 bases between the two germline ends. Here the CDR3 DNA reads TGTGCCAGCAGTTTATGGGGTAGCAATCAGCCCCAGCATTTT. It specifies CASSLWGSNQPQHF.

This clonotype was recorded many times. The junction differs from germline at one of its ends, possibly a read error. The chain employs TRBV7-7 and TRBJ2-5; D perhaps matches TRBD1 (5 bases). This CDR3 comprises 13 residues. Germline V gene lookup returns CDR1 SSHAT and CDR2 FNYEAQ (reference sequence). The CDR3 DNA follows: TGTGCTAGCAGCATAAATCCGATAGGGGTCCAGTACTTC. Its translation: CASSINPIGVQYF.

This clonotype was observed at least ten times. The chain uses TRBV5-1 and TRBJ2-3; 9 bases line up with TRBD2. The J segment lost 2 bases and the V segment lost 5 bases, leaving 3 bases of the junction unmatched. This CDR3 is 14 amino acids long. Germline CDR1 and CDR2: SGHRS and YFSETQ. In DNA, the CDR3 is TGCGCCAGCAGTGCGGGAGGGACCACAGATACGCAGTATTTT. Amino acid sequence: CASSAGGTTDTQYF.

This clonotype appeared many times. This chain uses TRBV20-1 with TRBJ2-7; D is possibly TRBD2 (6 bases). This CDR3 is built from 16 residues. Looked up from germline, CDR1 is DFQATT and CDR2 is SNEGSKA (reference sequence). With 2 bases removed from V and 7 bases from J, the gap between germline ends came to 24 bases. The CDR3 DNA is TGCAGTGCTAGATCCCGAAGGGGAGCCCTCCGGGGGGAGCAGTACTTC. This encodes CSARSRRGALRGEQYF.

This chain links TRBV28 with TRBJ2-3; D is unclear. CDR3 length: 13 amino acids. V lost 4 bases, J lost 0 bases, and 5 bases lay in between. The V gene's germline CDR1 is MDHEN and CDR2 SYDVKM. The CDR3 region has the DNA TGTGCCAGCAGTTCACCTAGCACAGATACGCAGTATTTT. The encoded protein is CASSSPSTDTQYF.

In this sample, this clonotype turned up many times. The chain links TRBV6-5 to TRBJ2-3; D is unresolved. Trimming stripped 0 bases from V and 6 bases from J, with 7 bases between. The CDR3 loop spans 13 amino acids. CDR1 and CDR2 from the germline V gene are MNHEY and SVGAGI. The CDR3: CASSYSTLDTQYF. CDR3 nucleotide sequence: TGTGCCAGCAGTTACTCGACACTCGATACGCAGTATTTT.

In its sample, this clonotype was seen many times. The gene calls are TRBV9 and TRBJ1-3; possible D gene TRBD1, 5 bases. Per germline, CDR1 SGDLS and CDR2 YYNGEE. The CDR3 spans 15 residues. V was trimmed by 4 bases and J by 0 bases, leaving 11 bases between them. As DNA, the CDR3 is TGTGCCAGCAGCCCTCGGACATTCTCTGGAAACACCATATATTTT. Protein: CASSPRTFSGNTIYF.

This clonotype was seen repeatedly, ten times or more. An end of the junction differs from the germline gene, which may be a read error. The chain carries TRBV7-7 and TRBJ2-7; possibly TRBD1 or TRBD2 for D (5 bases each). Germline V lookup: CDR1 SSHAT, CDR2 FNYEAQ (reference sequence). The CDR3 runs 14 residues. This CDR3 is CASSPSWGFPEQYF. The CDR3 DNA sequence: TGTGCTAGCAGCCCCAGTTGGGGGTTTCCCGAGCAGTACTTC.

On this clonotype: Possible read error: a much larger clone is one base away. The genes are TRBV9 and TRBJ2-7; D gene ambiguous. This CDR3 region has 15 residues. Germline values: CDR1 SGDLS, CDR2 YYNGEE. The CDR3 DNA reads TGTGCCGGCAGCGTAGGTCCAGCTGTCGCCTACGAGCAGTACTTC. The encoded protein is CAGSVGPAVAYEQYF.

This clonotype was detected ten times or more. The chain employs TRBV6-5 and TRBJ2-5, with D perhaps matching TRBD1 (6 bases). CDR1 and CDR2 (germline): MNHEY, SVGAGI. The ends were cut back, 8 bases at V and 5 bases at J, with 15 bases in the middle. This CDR3 is built from 13 residues. The CDR3 DNA follows: TGTGCCAGCGGGGGACACCTGTCGGAGACCCAGTACTTC. This gives the protein CASGGHLSETQYF.

This clonotype was counted ten times or more. The V gene is TRBV27, the J gene TRBJ2-1; 8 bases align to TRBD1. Germline values: CDR1 MNHEY, CDR2 SMNVEV (reference sequence). This CDR3 comprises 15 residues. Trimming removed 7 bases from V and 1 base from J; junction bases left unmatched: 6. CDR3: CASTKQGVSYNEQFF. In nucleotides, the CDR3 is TGTGCCAGCACCAAACAGGGGGTATCCTACAATGAGCAGTTCTTC.

This clonotype was counted at least ten times. The chain employs TRBV7-9 and TRBJ2-2, with TRBD2 matching 7 bases. This CDR3 has 14 amino acids. The germline V gene has CDR1 SEHNR and CDR2 FQNEAQ (reference sequence). The V segment lost 9 bases and the J segment 6 bases; nucleotides outside the gene matches: 10. CDR3 loop: CASEAGGRSGELFF. Written as DNA, the CDR3 is TGTGCCAGTGAGGCGGGCGGGAGATCCGGGGAGCTGTTTTTT. Using reference TRBV7-9 and TRBJ2-2 for the parts outside the CDR3, the full variable domain is DTGVSQNPRHKITKRGQNVTFRCDPISEHNRLYWYRQTLGQGPEFLTYFQNEAQLEKSRLLSDRFSAERPKGSFSTLEIQRTEQGDSAMYLCASEAGGRSGELFFGEGSRLTVL.

This clonotype has more than one count but fewer than ten. The rearrangement links TRBV4-1 to TRBJ2-4, with a possible D match to TRBD1 (6 bases). The ends were cut back, 4 bases at V and 6 bases at J, with 16 bases in the middle. Germline CDR1 is MGHRA and CDR2 is YSYEKL. CDR3 length: 15 amino acids. CDR3 in amino acids: CASSLSGGLGNIQYF. CDR3 in DNA: TGCGCCAGCAGCCTGTCTGGGGGCTTGGGAAACATTCAGTACTTC.

This clonotype appeared many times. The rearrangement uses TRBV10-2 and TRBJ1-4; the D is unclear. Trimming left V 5 bases short and J 7 bases short, with 11 bases between. Germline lookup yields CDR1 WSHSY and CDR2 SAAADI. CDR3 length: 13 residues. The CDR3 region has the DNA TGCGCCAGCAGTCCCGACCCGGGTGAAAAACTGTTTTTT. Protein product: CASSPDPGEKLFF.

In this sample, this clonotype turned up a few times. The chain combines TRBV27 with TRBJ2-1, with a weak D call TRBD2 (6 bases). The CDR3 totals 14 residues. CDR1 and CDR2 from the germline V gene are MNHEY and SMNVEV (reference sequence). With 3 bases removed from V and 9 bases from J, the gap between germline ends came to 15 bases. CDR3 region: CASSFGSWPGEQFF. CDR3 in DNA: TGTGCCAGCAGTTTCGGGAGTTGGCCTGGTGAGCAGTTCTTC.

There are many counts of this clonotype. The chain employs TRBV7-3 and TRBJ2-3; tentative D call: TRBD2 (6 bases). The CDR3 has 15 residues. Germline CDR1 reads SGHTA; CDR2 reads FQGTGA. V lost 1 base and J lost 0, with 8 bases in between. DNA of the CDR3: TGTGCCAGCAGCTTAAGGGGGACTAGCACAGATACGCAGTATTTT. This gives the protein CASSLRGTSTDTQYF.

This clonotype was counted between two and nine times. The chain links TRBV30 to TRBJ1-5; D unresolved. The V gene's germline CDR1 is GTSNPN and CDR2 SVGIG (reference sequence). Trimming removed 3 bases at V and 1 base at J, with 7 bases between. The CDR3 runs to 13 residues. The CDR3 nucleotides read TGTGCCTGGAGCGTAACGAGCAATCAGCCCCAGCATTTT. This codes for CAWSVTSNQPQHF.